A single sample is the source of the 28 T cell receptor beta chains below, sequenced in a study of T cell changes during pregnancy in multiple sclerosis. Repertoires were generated with immunoSEQ multiplex PCR, while TCRdb's copy carries only in-frame clones and drops some. The table records around 50,000 clones, 80% to 90% of them present only once. The sample was CD8+ T cells from peripheral blood mononuclear cells, taken in the second trimester of pregnancy. Receptors originate from a female donor with multiple sclerosis, enrolled in a pregnancy study.

The chain combines TRBV27 with TRBJ1-2; TRBD1 aligns across 8 bases. This CDR3 is 14 amino acids long. J gave up 4 bases and V 5 bases, and 6 bases lay outside the gene matches. In germline, CDR1 is MNHEY, CDR2 SMNVEV (reference sequence). The CDR3 coding sequence is TGTGCCAGCAGTACCACTGGACAGGGCTATGGCTACACCTTC. Encoded protein: CASSTTGQGYGYTF.

This chain connects TRBV11-3 to TRBJ2-7; D unresolved. Germline loops: CDR1 SGHNT, CDR2 YENEEA. V lost 3 bases and J lost 5, with 14 bases in between. This CDR3 is 14 amino acids long. CDR3 bases: TGTGCCAGCAGCTTGTTCCCGGGTAGCAACGAGCAGTACTTC. It is translated as CASSLFPGSNEQYF.

This rearrangement joins TRBV6-5 to TRBJ2-5; TRBD2 aligns across 8 bases. Germline-derived CDR1 and CDR2 are MNHEY and SVGAGI. The CDR3 runs 12 residues. V was clipped by 6 bases and J by 5 bases; unmatched bases: 2. In DNA form, the CDR3 reads TGTGCCAGCAGAGGACTAGCCGAGACCCAGTACTTC. This sequence encodes CASRGLAETQYF.

The chain joins TRBV15 to TRBJ1-1; 8 bases line up with TRBD1. The V segment lost 0 bases and the J segment 6 bases; nucleotides outside the gene matches: 6. The V gene's germline CDR1 is LNHNV and CDR2 YYDKDF (reference sequence). This CDR3 is built from 15 residues. The CDR3: CATSRDRGQGSEAFF. CDR3 DNA sequence: TGTGCCACCAGCAGAGACCGAGGACAGGGCTCTGAAGCTTTCTTT.

This chain links TRBV29-1 with TRBJ2-2, with 8 bases aligning to TRBD2. CDR3 size: 20 residues. V lost 6 bases, J lost 0 bases, and 21 bases stayed unmatched. The germline V gene encodes CDR1 SQVTM and CDR2 ANQGSEA. CDR3 sequence (DNA): TGCAGCGTAGAACCAGGGAGCGGGAGTCGCCCAACCGCGAACACCGGGGAGCTGTTTTTT. Translation gives CSVEPGSGSRPTANTGELFF.

The gene calls are TRBV13 and TRBJ2-3; 12 bases align to TRBD2. Germline V CDR1 and CDR2: PRHDT, FYEKMQ (reference sequence). The CDR3 consists of 16 residues. Trimming at V came to 5 bases and at J to 1 base, leaving 4 bases not matched to a gene. The CDR3 protein is CASSGRTSGGTDTQYF. The CDR3 DNA reads TGTGCCAGCAGCGGTAGGACTAGCGGGGGCACAGATACGCAGTATTTT.

This chain connects TRBV5-6 to TRBJ1-2, with D possibly TRBD1 on 5 matching bases. Germline V gives CDR1 SGHDT, CDR2 YYEEEE. This CDR3 is built from 13 residues. Deletions cut 6 bases from V and 8 bases from J, with 17 bases between. CDR3 sequence reads: CASTIPGGGGYTF. DNA of the CDR3: TGTGCCAGCACCATACCGGGGGGGGGAGGCTACACCTTC.

The V and J genes are TRBV9 and TRBJ2-2, with D possibly matching TRBD2 (6 bases). The germline V gene encodes CDR1 SGDLS and CDR2 YYNGEE. V was cut by 1 base and J by 1 base, with 11 bases left in between. This CDR3 has 16 residues. CDR3 nucleotides: TGTGCCAGCAGCGTAAGGCAGGAGGGGAACACCGGGGAGCTGTTTTTT. Amino acids: CASSVRQEGNTGELFF.

V is TRBV5-6 and J is TRBJ2-7; TRBD2 might be the D (6 bases). Germline V gene sequence: CDR1 SGHDT, CDR2 YYEEEE. The CDR3 contains 16 residues. The V gene lost 4 bases and the J gene lost 2 bases, with 19 bases spanning the gap. CDR3 sequence reads: CASSPYPGTPAYEQYF. The DNA for the CDR3 is TGTGCCAGCAGCCCCTACCCCGGGACTCCTGCCTACGAGCAGTACTTC.

This clone appeared once. This chain joins TRBV6-5 and TRBJ2-1; 12 bases are a match to TRBD2. CDR3 length: 15 amino acids. Germline V gene sequence: CDR1 MNHEY, CDR2 SVGAGI. Trimming at V came to 5 bases and at J to 5 bases, leaving 4 bases not matched to a gene. CDR3 in amino acids: CASSAWTSGDNEQFF. CDR3 DNA: TGTGCCAGCAGTGCCTGGACTAGCGGGGACAATGAGCAGTTCTTC.

The chain links TRBV4-1 to TRBJ1-1; D perhaps matches TRBD1 (6 bases). Between the trimmed V and J ends, which lost 1 base and 10 bases, there was a span of 19 bases. Germline V gives CDR1 MGHRA, CDR2 YSYEKL. The CDR3 is 15 residues long. The CDR3 DNA reads as TGCGCCAGCAGCCAAGGGGCAGGGGTTTTTAGCGTAGCTTTCTTT. Its translation is CASSQGAGVFSVAFF.

The chain combines TRBV29-1 with TRBJ2-4, with 9 positions matching TRBD1. The junction had 5 bases not matched to a gene; V was cut back by 5 bases and J by 0 bases. There are 15 residues in the CDR3. Looked up from germline, CDR1 is SQVTM and CDR2 is ANQGSEA. Here the CDR3 DNA reads TGCAGCGTTAGGGACAGGGCTATAGCCAAAAACATTCAGTACTTC. It yields the protein CSVRDRAIAKNIQYF.

The genes are TRBV6-1 and TRBJ1-2; tentative D call: TRBD1 (5 bases). This CDR3 region has 16 residues. The germline CDR1 and CDR2 sequences are MNHNS and SASEGT. Trimming removed 3 bases from V and 0 bases from J, with 14 bases in between. This CDR3 is CASSEVVVQANYGYTF. CDR3 DNA sequence: TGTGCCAGCAGTGAGGTCGTGGTACAGGCTAACTATGGCTACACCTTC.

This clone was seen only once. The V and J genes are TRBV15 and TRBJ2-7, with 8 positions matching TRBD1. Germline CDR1 LNHNV, CDR2 YYDKDF (reference sequence). The CDR3 has 14 amino acids. J was trimmed by 2 bases and V by 3 bases; bases with no gene match: 3. CDR3 DNA sequence: TGTGCCACCAGCAGGACAGGGGCCGCCTACGAGCAGTACTTC. Its translation is CATSRTGAAYEQYF. The full variable domain, in which reference TRBV15 and TRBJ2-7 provide the parts outside the CDR3, is DAMVIQNPRYQVTQFGKPVTLSCSQTLNHNVMYWYQQKSSQAPKLLFHYYDKDFNNEADTPDNFQSRRPNTSFCFLDIRSPGLGDTAMYLCATSRTGAAYEQYFGPGTRLTVT.

This sequence joins TRBV2 and TRBJ2-7; possible D gene TRBD2, 6 bases. The germline V gene has CDR1 SNHLY and CDR2 FYNNEI. Trimming shortened V by 9 bases and J by 2 bases, and 14 bases separated the two germline ends. The CDR3 length is 13 residues. The CDR3 DNA reads as TGTGCCAGTGAGGAGACTAGGACCTACGAGCAGTACTTC. Amino acid sequence: CASEETRTYEQYF. Complete variable domain (other parts from reference TRBV2 and TRBJ2-7): EPEVTQTPSHQVTQMGQEVILRCVPISNHLYFYWYRQILGQKVEFLVSFYNNEISEKSEIFDDQFSVERPDGSNFTLKIRSTKLEDSAMYFCASEETRTYEQYFGPGTRLTVT.

The genes are TRBV30 and TRBJ1-1, with D perhaps TRBD1 (5 bases). The CDR3 spans 14 residues. Germline assignment: CDR1 GTSNPN and CDR2 SVGIG (reference sequence). V lost 3 bases and J 5 bases, leaving 16 bases between the germline ends. The CDR3 DNA reads as TGTGCCTGGAGGGGCCGGGGGGGTGTAACTGAAGCTTTCTTT. Amino acid sequence: CAWRGRGGVTEAFF. Drawing the rest from reference TRBV30 and TRBJ1-1, the complete variable domain is SQTIHQWPATLVQPVGSPLSLECTVEGTSNPNLYWYRQAAGRGLQLLFYSVGIGQISSEVPQNLSASRPQDRQFILSSKKLLLSDSGFYLCAWRGRGGVTEAFFGQGTRLTVV.

The V and J genes are TRBV6-5 and TRBJ1-2; no clear D gene. V lost 4 bases and J 6 bases, leaving 12 bases between the germline ends. Germline CDR1 is MNHEY and CDR2 is SVGAGI. The CDR3 sequence is 13 residues long. DNA of the CDR3: TGTGCCAGCAGTTTAAACCCACGGGATGGCTACACCTTC. Residues: CASSLNPRDGYTF.

V usage is TRBV14 and J usage is TRBJ2-7; D might be TRBD2 (5 bases). This CDR3 has 14 residues. V was shortened by 1 base and J by 7 bases, with 14 bases between the two germline ends. Germline assignment: CDR1 SGHDN and CDR2 FVKESK. In DNA form, the CDR3 reads TGTGCCAGCAGCCAAGGATTGGGAGCGAGGGAGCAGTACTTC. Amino acid sequence: CASSQGLGAREQYF. Variable domain in full (rest from reference TRBV14 and TRBJ2-7): EAGVTQFPSHSVIEKGQTVTLRCDPISGHDNLYWYRRVMGKEIKFLLHFVKESKQDESGMPNNRFLAERTGGTYSTLKVQPAELEDSGVYFCASSQGLGAREQYFGPGTRLTVT.

The V gene is TRBV7-7, the J gene TRBJ2-3; 9 nucleotides agree with TRBD2. Unmatched junction bases numbered 12, after V lost 5 bases and J lost 3 bases. This CDR3 contains 17 residues. Germline V gives CDR1 SSHAT, CDR2 FNYEAQ (reference sequence). The DNA for the CDR3 is TGTGCCAGCAGCCCTCTCGGACTAGCGTCACCAACAGATACGCAGTATTTT. Amino acid sequence: CASSPLGLASPTDTQYF. Based on the CDR3 plus reference TRBV7-7 and TRBJ2-3, the full variable domain is GAGVSQSPRYKVTKRGQDVTLRCDPISSHATLYWYQQALGQGPEFLTYFNYEAQPDKSGLPSDRFSAERPEGSISTLTIQRTEQRDSAMYRCASSPLGLASPTDTQYFGPGTRLTVL.

This clone was counted once. J is TRBJ2-7 and V is TRBV7-8; D perhaps matches TRBD1 (6 bases). With 6 bases removed from V and 3 bases from J, the gap between germline ends came to 9 bases. There are 12 residues in the CDR3. Per the germline V gene, CDR1 is SGHVS and CDR2 is FQNEAQ. The CDR3 reads CASRDSHYEQYF. CDR3 DNA sequence: TGTGCCAGCAGGGACAGCCACTACGAGCAGTACTTC.

This chain uses TRBV13 with TRBJ2-5; the D gene is possibly TRBD1 (5 bases). V lost 2 bases, J lost 2 bases, and 6 bases lay in between. Germline CDR1 is PRHDT and CDR2 is FYEKMQ (reference sequence). The CDR3 runs 13 residues. The CDR3 reads CASSLRQQETQYF. The CDR3, as DNA: TGTGCCAGCAGCTTAAGACAGCAAGAGACCCAGTACTTC. Full variable domain (outside the CDR3, taken from reference TRBV13 and TRBJ2-5): AAGVIQSPRHLIKEKRETATLKCYPIPRHDTVYWYQQGPGQDPQFLISFYEKMQSDKGSIPDRFSAQQFSDYHSELNMSSLELGDSALYFCASSLRQQETQYFGPGTRLLVL.

The CDR3 loop reads CASSTLLANNEQFF. The CDR3 bases are TGCGCCAGCAGCACCCTCCTCGCGAACAATGAGCAGTTCTTC. The genes are TRBV4-1 and TRBJ2-1; D gene ambiguous. The germline V and J ends were trimmed by 5 bases and 5 bases, with 13 bases remaining between them. CDR1 is MGHRA, CDR2 YSYEKL, per germline. The CDR3 has 14 residues.

The chain joins TRBV6-5 to TRBJ1-2; D is unresolved. This CDR3 is 13 amino acids long. Trimming left V 6 bases short and J 5 bases short, with 13 bases between. Germline CDR1 MNHEY, CDR2 SVGAGI. The chain's CDR3 is CASSHEGVYGYTF. The CDR3 DNA follows: TGTGCCAGCAGCCACGAGGGCGTTTATGGCTACACCTTC.

V is TRBV5-6 and J is TRBJ1-2; tentatively, D is TRBD1 (5 bases). Deletions cut 0 bases from V and 7 bases from J, with 22 bases between. CDR1 SGHDT and CDR2 YYEEEE come from the germline V gene. The CDR3 consists of 17 residues. The CDR3 DNA reads TGTGCCAGCAGCTTGGGAGTCGGGTGGGGACTAACATCTGGCTACACCTTC. Protein sequence: CASSLGVGWGLTSGYTF.

This chain joins TRBV5-1 and TRBJ2-1, with D maybe TRBD2 (6 bases). The germline CDR1 and CDR2 sequences are SGHRS and YFSETQ. The CDR3 loop spans 15 amino acids. Trimming left V 2 bases short and J 8 bases short, with 17 bases between. The CDR3 nucleotides read TGCGCCAGCAGCTTCGGCGGGGCTCGATTGGATGAGCAGTTCTTC. This translates into CASSFGGARLDEQFF.

The V call is TRBV27, the J call TRBJ1-2; TRBD1 aligns across 9 bases. Per germline, CDR1 MNHEY and CDR2 SMNVEV (reference sequence). Trimming at V came to 0 bases and at J to 0 bases, leaving 2 bases not matched to a gene. The CDR3 spans 16 residues. CDR3 amino acids: CASSLSGQGTNYGYTF. The DNA of the CDR3 is TGTGCCAGCAGTTTATCGGGACAGGGAACTAACTATGGCTACACCTTC.

V usage is TRBV23-1 and J usage is TRBJ2-7; D might be TRBD1 (6 bases). TRBV23-1 is identified as an open reading frame with a role that is uncertain. V shed 1 base and J shed 6 bases, with 19 bases lying between them. CDR3 length: 16 amino acids. CDR3 protein: CASSQFGGPGYCEQYF. The CDR3 DNA reads as TGCGCCAGCAGTCAATTTGGGGGCCCCGGATATTGCGAGCAGTACTTC.

This clone was counted between two and nine times. The V and J genes are TRBV6-1 and TRBJ1-6, with D perhaps TRBD1 (6 bases). Germline CDR1 is MNHNS and CDR2 is SASEGT. This CDR3 region has 15 residues. Trimming took 6 bases from V and 9 from J, leaving 18 bases between them. The CDR3, as DNA: TGTGCCAGCAGGGGACTACAGGGCCTTAGTTCACCCCTCCACTTT. It yields the protein CASRGLQGLSSPLHF.